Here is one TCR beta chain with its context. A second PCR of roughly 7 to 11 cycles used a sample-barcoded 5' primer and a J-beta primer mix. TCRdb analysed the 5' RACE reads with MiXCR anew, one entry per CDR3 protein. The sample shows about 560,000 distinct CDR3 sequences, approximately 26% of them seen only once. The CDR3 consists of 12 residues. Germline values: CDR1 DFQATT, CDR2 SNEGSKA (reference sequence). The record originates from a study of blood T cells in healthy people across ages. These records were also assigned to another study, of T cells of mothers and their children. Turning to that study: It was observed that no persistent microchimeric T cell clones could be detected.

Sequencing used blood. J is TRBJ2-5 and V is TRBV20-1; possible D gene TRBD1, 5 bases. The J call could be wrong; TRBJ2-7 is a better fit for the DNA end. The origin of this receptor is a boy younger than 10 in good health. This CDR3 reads CSARPGNYEQYF. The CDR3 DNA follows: TGCAGTGCTAGGCCAGGGAACTACGAGCAGTACTTC.